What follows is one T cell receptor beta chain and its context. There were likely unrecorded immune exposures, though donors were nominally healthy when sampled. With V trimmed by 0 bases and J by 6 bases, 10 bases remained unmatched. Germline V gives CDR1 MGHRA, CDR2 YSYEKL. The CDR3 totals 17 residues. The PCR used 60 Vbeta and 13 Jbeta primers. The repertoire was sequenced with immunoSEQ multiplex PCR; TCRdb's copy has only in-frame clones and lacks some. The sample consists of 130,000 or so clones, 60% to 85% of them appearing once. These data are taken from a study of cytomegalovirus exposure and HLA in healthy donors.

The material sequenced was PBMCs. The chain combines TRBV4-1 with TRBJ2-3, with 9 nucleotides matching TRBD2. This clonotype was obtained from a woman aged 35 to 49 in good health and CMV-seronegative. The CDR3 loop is CASSQDPSGGLRDTQYF. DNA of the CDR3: TGCGCCAGCAGCCAAGACCCCAGCGGGGGGCTGAGGGATACGCAGTATTTT.